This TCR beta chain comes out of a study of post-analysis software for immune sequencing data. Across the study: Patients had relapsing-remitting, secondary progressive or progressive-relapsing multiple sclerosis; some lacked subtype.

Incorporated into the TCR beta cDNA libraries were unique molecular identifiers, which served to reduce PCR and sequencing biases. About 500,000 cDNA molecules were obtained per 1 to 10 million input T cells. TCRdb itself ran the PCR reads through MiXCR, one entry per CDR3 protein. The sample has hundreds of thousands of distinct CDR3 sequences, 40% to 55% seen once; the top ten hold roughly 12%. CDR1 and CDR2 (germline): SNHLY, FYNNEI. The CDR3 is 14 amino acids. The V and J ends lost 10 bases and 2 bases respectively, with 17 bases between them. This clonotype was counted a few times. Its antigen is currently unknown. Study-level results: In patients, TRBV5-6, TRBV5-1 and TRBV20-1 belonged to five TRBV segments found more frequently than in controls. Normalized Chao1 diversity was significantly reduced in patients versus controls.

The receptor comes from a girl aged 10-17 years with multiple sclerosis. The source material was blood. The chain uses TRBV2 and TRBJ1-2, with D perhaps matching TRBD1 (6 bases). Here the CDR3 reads CATKGGGVNYGYTF. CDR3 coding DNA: TGTGCCACCAAGGGAGGGGGAGTCAACTATGGCTACACCTTC.